Listed here are 7 T cell receptor beta chains from one sample, sequenced in a study of OX40 agonist ivuxolimab in advanced cancers. Generated by immunoSEQ multiplex PCR, the TCRdb table keeps only in-frame clones and is missing some. The data show around 84,000 clones, with 70% to 85% seen just once and roughly 0.5% held by the top ten. Specimen: CD4+ or CD8+ T cells sorted from blood, collected in a trial of the OX40 agonist ivuxolimab. These receptors originate from an adult with an advanced solid tumor such as melanoma, head and neck, liver or kidney cancer.

This chain uses TRBV6-5 with TRBJ2-7; D gene uncertain. V lost 0 bases, J lost 4 bases, and 7 bases lay in between. Per germline, CDR1 MNHEY and CDR2 SVGAGI. This CDR3 is 13 amino acids long. The CDR3 is CASSYSSRYEQYF. The CDR3 DNA reads TGTGCCAGCAGTTACTCGTCCCGTTACGAGCAGTACTTC.

The chain carries TRBV27 and TRBJ2-7; TRBD2 matches at 8 bases. Germline V gene sequence: CDR1 MNHEY, CDR2 SMNVEV (reference sequence). After removal of 2 bases from V and 7 bases from J, the junction contained 7 bases not matched to a gene. The CDR3 has 14 residues. The CDR3 protein is CASSLTSGSREQYF. CDR3 coding DNA: TGTGCCAGCAGTTTAACCAGCGGGAGCCGGGAGCAGTACTTC.

The genes are TRBV19 and TRBJ2-5; D ambiguous. This CDR3 has 13 amino acids. The V end was cut by 2 bases, the J end by 2 bases, with 6 bases between. Looked up from germline, CDR1 is LNHDA and CDR2 is SQIVND (reference sequence). The CDR3 here is CASSILPQETQYF. The CDR3 region has the DNA TGTGCCAGTAGTATATTGCCTCAAGAGACCCAGTACTTC.

The chain joins TRBV5-1 to TRBJ1-4; 9 positions match TRBD1. CDR1 SGHRS and CDR2 YFSETQ come from the germline V gene. The CDR3 contains 15 residues. Trimming took 4 bases from V and 8 from J; bases not matched to a gene: 9. In DNA form, the CDR3 reads TGCGCCAGCAGCCCCGACAGGGGGATGCGCGAAAAACTGTTTTTT. Its translation is CASSPDRGMREKLFF.

This clone came up a few times. The chain recombines TRBV7-6 with TRBJ1-5; TRBD1 agrees at 9 bases. Unmatched junction bases numbered 7, after V lost 1 base and J lost 6 bases. From germline, CDR1 is SGHVS and CDR2 FNYEAQ. CDR3 length: 16 residues. CDR3 nucleotides: TGTGCCAGCAGCTTAGGGGACAGGGCTGTAGTTCAGCCCCAGCATTTT. It encodes CASSLGDRAVVQPQHF.

This chain connects TRBV19 to TRBJ2-2, with 11 bases matching TRBD2. The CDR3 loop spans 16 amino acids. Germline CDR1 is LNHDA and CDR2 is SQIVND (reference sequence). Losses at the gene ends were 7 bases for V and 4 bases for J; bases not matched to a gene: 8. The CDR3 protein is CASIGGSGRATGELFF. As DNA, the CDR3 is TGTGCCAGTATCGGCGGTAGCGGGAGGGCCACCGGGGAGCTGTTTTTT.

This clone was recorded once. This chain uses TRBV11-2 with TRBJ1-2, with TRBD1 identical over 8 bases. This CDR3 is 15 amino acids long. The germline V gene has CDR1 SGHAT and CDR2 FQNNGV. Trimming at V came to 5 bases and at J to 4 bases, leaving 9 bases not matched to a gene. This CDR3 is CASSQQQGAGYGYTF. The CDR3, as DNA: TGTGCCAGCAGCCAACAGCAGGGGGCGGGCTATGGCTACACCTTC.